This record looks at one T cell receptor (beta chain) sequence and its context. This clone was picked up one time. Its target antigen remains unknown. Per-base qualities were not stored, and no clone one base away is much larger. The sample comes from a study of cytomegalovirus exposure and HLA in healthy donors (dated by TCRdb to about 2017). Turning to the overall study: An earlier analysis of under 600 of the donors reported about 250 Gb of sequence data and around 120 million unique TCR beta sequences from about 200 million T cells. Across roughly 420 genotyped donors of the cohort, an average of about 240,000 unique TCR beta nucleotide sequences per donor were sequenced, and about a sixth of those sequences were non-productive. The study was designed to test whether signatures of past pathogen exposure could be identified by cataloging public T cell receptors. Because of strong linkage in the cohort, roughly five DR-DQ haplotypes were treated as single units for association and clustering. Class I and class II HLA loci were covered by the typing at four-digit resolution. The number of typed donors differed by locus: about 620-640 for A, B, C, DRB1 and DQB1; roughly 510 for DQA1; roughly 600 for DPA1; and around 470 for DPB1. All discovery cohort repertoires had been generated using a single sequencing platform. To predict cytomegalovirus infection status, the study combined high-throughput TCR immunosequencing, statistical association of individual TCRs with disease status, and machine learning. The study profiled the T cell repertoires of under 700 subjects by immunosequencing and related them to cytomegalovirus serostatus. A later genetic analysis used genome-wide SNP genotypes for about 60% of the 666 donors, treating that subset as a discovery cohort. To study patterns of TCR occurrence, a later analysis re-analyzed previously published TCR beta repertoires from 700 or so donors and added high-resolution HLA genotyping. In the later analysis, no new phenotypic data were used to find candidate immune exposures; instead, reliance was placed on TCR beta sequences and their occurrence across donors. In an earlier analysis of roughly 600 of the donors, high-throughput TCR beta sequencing was used to judge whether each TCR beta V gene segment behaved as functional or pseudogenic. Alongside the repertoire data, information on donor age, sex, ethnicity and CMV serostatus was compiled. A separate validation cohort of more than 100 different subjects was used in addition to the 666-subject first cohort. Approximately 300 gigabases of sequencing data and around 80 million unique TCR sequences made up an early release that covered several hundred HLA-typed donors. Of the roughly 410 genotyped donors, 65% to 90% were placed in the genetic ancestry cluster associated with self-reported Caucasian donors.

The CDR3 runs 15 residues from the cysteine to the phenylalanine. Solely the CDR3 DNA is kept, with 45 bases framed from the first base. V sheds 6 bases and J sheds 1 base, leaving 16 bases between their ends. Based on the germline V gene, the CDR1 and CDR2 sequences are WSHSY and SAAADI. Libraries were built with the immunoSEQ multiplex PCR assay. A mixture of 60 forward primers for TCR Vbeta segments and 13 reverse primers for TCR Jbeta segments was used in the multiplex PCR. Amplification of the CDR3 region of rearranged TCR beta genes was performed with a multiplex PCR assay on genomic DNA. Amplified TCR beta libraries were sequenced as 87-base-pair reads on the Illumina HiSeq System. Per the original workflow: A later analysis tallied roughly 78 million unique TCR beta chains across the approximately 670 repertoires, and about 10 million of those chains were shared by two or more donors. Raw reads were error-corrected and collapsed into unique sequences by a nearest-neighbor algorithm in which closely related sequences were merged to remove PCR and sequencing errors. CDR3 sequences were aligned to IMGT reference sequences to assign V, D and J gene segments. For a sequence to be retained, a match of at least six nucleotides to both a V gene segment and a J gene segment was required. Rearrangements were classified as productive when the CDR3 lacked stop codons and remained in frame with V and J, and all other rearrangements were classified as non-productive. Following IMGT convention, CDR3 was defined as the stretch from the second conserved V-encoded cysteine up to the conserved J-encoded phenylalanine. The earlier analysis of 587 of the donors excluded sequences that lacked an unambiguous match to a single V gene segment. An earlier analysis of a few hundred of the donors called V segments functional above 56.7% productive rearrangements and segregating when the between-donor standard deviation exceeded 5%. A statistical classification framework was built for diagnosing cytomegalovirus status from the catalog of TCR beta chain sequences. In a later analysis, V and J genes were assigned by comparing TCR nucleotide sequences against IMGT/GENE-DB human TR gene sequences. A later analysis assigned CDR3 sequences and most-parsimonious VDJ recombination scenarios with the TCRdist pipeline. In a later analysis, every TCR beta chain was defined by the combination of its CDR3 amino acid sequence and its V-gene family, and reads without a unique V-gene family were dropped. As a way to deal with suspected cross-contamination and a sequencing artifact, a later analysis dropped hundreds of nucleotide sequences that were highly shared and had low generation probability. A later analysis calculated a clonal expansion index for each public chain from normalized within-repertoire ranks of inferred template counts. A later analysis computed generation probabilities with a VDJ recombination model fitted to out-of-frame rearrangements, and checked the results against IGoR. A later analysis scored TCR-TCR, TCR-HLA and TCR-CMV co-occurrence with hypergeometric tests, applying a repertoire-size bias correction to TCR pairs. To estimate false discovery rates, a later analysis permuted the HLA or CMV assignments 20 times. In a later analysis, co-occurring TCRs were grouped using DBSCAN, and TCRdist sequence similarity was added for clustering within HLA-allele-positive subsets. For co-occurrence clustering, repertoires with fewer than 30,000 or more than 120,000 public chains were excluded, along with 4 to 6 repertoires with anomalous nucleotide sharing. Sourced from immuneACCESS, this table was stored by TCRdb with only in-frame sequences that have V and J called. A share of the clones is absent; for the studies checked, an unresolved V gene accounts for under half, and the remainder has no known explanation. V and J calls and clone size are copied from that table; D and trimming were computed from the DNA. This sample gives 100,000 to 150,000 clones in total; approximately 79% of them show up just once. The top ten clones comprise 2.1% of the sample.

The cohort comprised 710 or so healthy bone marrow donors. All cohort members were sampled while nominally healthy, although unrecorded immune exposures were likely present. The donor tested CMV seronegative and was one of the 352 seronegative cohort members. Every donor gave a peripheral blood sample, and the peripheral blood mononuclear cells from that sample were used for TCR beta sequencing. Genomic DNA extraction from the blood cell samples was performed with the Qiagen DNeasy Blood Extraction Kit. What the research found in general, with its limitations: In an earlier analysis of some 540 of the donors, most TCR beta V segments appeared in productive rearrangements about 87% or about 30% of the time, broadly matching IMGT annotations. According to a later analysis, TCR association rates differed among HLA loci, with DRB1 alleles showing the most associated TCRs and HLA-C alleles showing the fewest. The 87-base-pair reads could not distinguish some IMGT-functional V segments, including TRBV6-2 and TRBV6-3, so those segments were excluded. The classifier was reported to diagnose cytomegalovirus status with high specificity and sensitivity in both the original cohort and the validation cohort. Most TCR sequences were seen in very few donors, while some public TCRs were found in many individuals. HLA typing was unavailable for some donors at each locus, so association tests used only the typed subset. Compared with the approximately 700-donor mean, donors in an Asian-associated ancestry cluster had fewer N-insertions in productive TCRs, according to a later genetic analysis. The authors suggested that the approach could potentially be generalized to other disease states and immunological phenotypes. According to a later analysis, parvovirus B19, influenza, CMV and Epstein-Barr virus appeared linked to several top co-occurrence clusters. In a later genetic analysis, a missense DCLRE1C variant was associated with V-gene and J-gene trimming of TCR beta chains, and the association was replicated in an independent cohort. Strong co-occurrence of HLA alleles, especially DR and DQ, made assigning TCR associations to individual alleles difficult. A few of the identified cytomegalovirus-associated TCR beta chains were confirmed in vitro to be specific for cytomegalovirus antigens. A cluster of highly shared sequence variants was judged likely to represent a technical artifact of the sequencing pipeline. In a later analysis, HLA-associated TCR beta chains showed more clonal expansion and lower generation probabilities than non-associated chains that were equally common. Linkage disequilibrium might explain the correlated functional status among segregating V segments, but an unknown experimental factor could not be ruled out. Specific HLA alleles were associated with 16,951 TCR beta sequences at a false discovery rate of 0.05 in a later analysis. A further reported finding was that TCR beta sequences accurately predicted the HLA-A and HLA-B alleles for most subjects in the first cohort. Roughly uniform sequencing depth across donors was assumed in presence/absence analyses, although this assumption may not hold. The earlier analysis of 587 of the donors excluded some 15 rarely observed V segments, including chromosome 9 orphons, because counts were too low. This cohort had only TCR beta chains sequenced, and the lack of alpha or paired-chain data limited which features could be detected. According to a later analysis, most CMV-associated TCR beta chains appeared to be HLA-restricted, and the HLA associations seemed to be driven largely by CMV exposure. A total of 150 or so TCR beta chains were listed by the study as associated with cytomegalovirus. The only immune exposure information available for the cohort was CMV serostatus.

Sample: PBMCs. The chain employs TRBV10-2 and TRBJ2-7; a confident D gene designation cannot be given. This clonotype was sampled from a man younger than 40 in good health and CMV-seronegative. The DNA sequence is TGCGCCAGCAGCCCACTTAGACGGGTGTCCTACGAGCAGTACTTC. Its translation reads: CASSPLRRVSYEQYF.